The source of this TCR beta chain is a study of circulating CD8 cells and anti-PD-1 response in melanoma (TCRdb year 2020). Context from the whole study: Nivolumab was given to patients intravenously at 3 mg/kg every 2 weeks. Of the 13 patients in the melanoma cohort, anti-PD-1 was received as first-line therapy by seven patients, and prior targeted therapy or immunotherapy had been received by six patients. Patients with complete or partial responses were counted as responders, while patients with stable or progressive disease (RECIST v1.1) were counted as non-responders. The TCR repertoire analysis was performed on approximately 11 melanoma patients, comprising 7 non-responders and 4 responders. PD-1 on on-treatment samples was detected using a biotinylated anti-human IgG4 antibody.

On the study overall, not on this receptor specifically: Because of limited material, replicates were generally not included when the experiments were performed. The published TCR repertoire comparisons relied only on baseline and M1 samples from a small cohort that had few responders. Diversity was greatest in the DNEG repertoire, PD-1 and DPOS had similar and higher clonality, and TIGIT repertoires had the lowest diversity. Repertoires were largely private between subsets, with under 8% of TRB clonotypes shared at M1; sharing was highest between DPOS and TIGIT. The cohort mixed treatment-naive and previously treated patients, which the authors noted could influence results. Because tumor material could not be accessed, tumor reactivity was instead assessed with peptide assays on expanded sorted subsets.

Compared with the rest of its sample, this clonotype is medium-sized (0.01 to 0.1%). No cognate antigen has been identified for it. Base qualities were left out, and no much larger clone turns up one base away. Four subsets defined by PD-1 and/or TIGIT were sorted from live CD3+CD8+TCRalphabeta+ cells on a BD FACSAria II cell sorter. To characterize relevance to anti-PD-1 therapy response, circulating CD8 T cells were sorted into four subsets based on PD-1 and TIGIT expression. For every sorted CD8 T-cell subset, sequencing covered both the TCR alpha and the TCR beta chains. Peripheral blood was collected before the first anti-PD-1 injection, after two injections and after four injections. Ficoll gradient centrifugation was used to isolate PBMCs right away. Until use, PBMCs were stored frozen in liquid nitrogen in RPMI containing roughly 20% FCS and roughly 9.2% DMSO. Thawed PBMCs were stained with a viability dye and antibodies against CD3, CD8alpha, TCRalphabeta, PD-1 and TIGIT. The RNeasy Kit was used to extract total RNA, and all samples came in with a RIN above 7.

Reads for this sample came from a NextSeq 500. Starting from 15 ng of total RNA, TCR libraries were made with the QIAseq Immune Repertoire RNA Library Kit, Human TCR Panel. TCR libraries were sequenced on an Illumina NextSeq with a Mid Output V2 kit, using asymmetric 261x41 paired-end reads. Each TCR library was diluted to approximately 3.9 nM, after which the TCR libraries were pooled, denatured and loaded at 1.0 pM. Regarding the original processing steps: TCR FASTQ files were processed in the QIAGEN GeneGlobe Data Analysis Center, with downstream analysis in R 3.5.2. To get clonality, Shannon entropy was normalized by the log of the number of unique productive sequences and the result was subtracted from one. Fisher exact tests at 5% FDR, run separately within each subset, picked out TRA or TRB clonotypes whose abundance differed between baseline and M1. Differentially abundant clonotypes were grouped as emerging, expanding, contracting or non-expanding/contracting. Morisita's overlap index was used to measure how much repertoires overlapped between patients. Using fastp at Q25 and MiXCR, TCRdb reprocessed the public reads and kept productive beta chains. Rows are combined by CDR3 protein, so each entry shows the most common genes and DNA. TCRdb, not the authors, supplied the V and J calls. In this sample the table shows approximately 400 distinct CDR3 sequences, about an eighth of which occur a single time. 61% of the sample lies in the top ten.

From a lookup of the germline V gene (reference sequence), CDR1 and CDR2 are MNHEY and SMNVEV. V trim: 9 bases; J trim: 3 bases; unmatched bases: 3. The CDR3 sequence holds 13 residues, the cysteine and phenylalanine included. The only DNA kept is the CDR3, 39 bases in frame from the first base. The chain is encoded by TRBV27 joined to TRBJ2-1, and 9 junction bases match TRBD2. The material was CD8+ T cells from PBMCs, obtained at baseline or after one month of anti-PD-1 therapy (not recorded which). The receptor's source is a human donor with melanoma. Here is the DNA: TGTGCCAGTGGTAGCGGGAGCTACAATGAGCAGTTCTTC. The translation is CASGSGSYNEQFF.